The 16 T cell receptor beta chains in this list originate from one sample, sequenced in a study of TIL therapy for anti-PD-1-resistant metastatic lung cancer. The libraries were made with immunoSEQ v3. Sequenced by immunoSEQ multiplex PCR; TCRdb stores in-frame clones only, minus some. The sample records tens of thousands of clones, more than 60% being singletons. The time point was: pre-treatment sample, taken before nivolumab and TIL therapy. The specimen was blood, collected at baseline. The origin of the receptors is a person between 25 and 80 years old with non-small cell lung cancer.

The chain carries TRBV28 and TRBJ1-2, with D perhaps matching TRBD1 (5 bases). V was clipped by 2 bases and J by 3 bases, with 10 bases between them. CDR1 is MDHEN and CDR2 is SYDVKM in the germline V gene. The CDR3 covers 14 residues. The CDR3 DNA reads TGTGCCAGCAGTTTACAGGGTGGTTACTATGGCTACACCTTC. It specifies CASSLQGGYYGYTF.

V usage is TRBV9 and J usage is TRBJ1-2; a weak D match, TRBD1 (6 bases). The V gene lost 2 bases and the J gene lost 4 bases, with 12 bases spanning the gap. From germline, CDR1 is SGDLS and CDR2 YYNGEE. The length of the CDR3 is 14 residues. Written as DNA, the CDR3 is TGTGCCAGCAGCGTTTTGGGGGGCGGCTATGGCTACACCTTC. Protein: CASSVLGGGYGYTF.

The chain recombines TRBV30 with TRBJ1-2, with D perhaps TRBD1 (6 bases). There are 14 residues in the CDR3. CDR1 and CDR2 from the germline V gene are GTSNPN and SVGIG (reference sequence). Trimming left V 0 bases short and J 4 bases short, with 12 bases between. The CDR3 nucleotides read TGTGCCTGGAGTGTATCGGGCAGGGGCTATGGCTACACCTTC. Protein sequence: CAWSVSGRGYGYTF.

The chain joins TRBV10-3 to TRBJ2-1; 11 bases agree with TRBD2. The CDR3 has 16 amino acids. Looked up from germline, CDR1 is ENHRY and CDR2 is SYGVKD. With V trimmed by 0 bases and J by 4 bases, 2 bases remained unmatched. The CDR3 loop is CAISESGTSGYNEQFF. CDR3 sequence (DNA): TGTGCCATCAGTGAGTCTGGGACTAGCGGTTACAATGAGCAGTTCTTC.

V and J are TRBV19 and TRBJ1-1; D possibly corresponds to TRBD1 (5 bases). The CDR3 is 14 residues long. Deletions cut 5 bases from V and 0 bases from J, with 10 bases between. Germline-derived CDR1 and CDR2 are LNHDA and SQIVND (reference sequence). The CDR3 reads CASSFGTLNTEAFF. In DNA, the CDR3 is TGTGCCAGTAGTTTCGGGACTTTGAACACTGAAGCTTTCTTT.

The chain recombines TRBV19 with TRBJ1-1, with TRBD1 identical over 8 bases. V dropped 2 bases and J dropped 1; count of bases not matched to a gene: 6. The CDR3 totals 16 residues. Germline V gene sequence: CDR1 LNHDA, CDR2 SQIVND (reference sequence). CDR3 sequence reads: CASSILVGQGNTEAFF. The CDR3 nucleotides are TGTGCCAGTAGTATACTGGTTGGACAGGGGAACACTGAAGCTTTCTTT. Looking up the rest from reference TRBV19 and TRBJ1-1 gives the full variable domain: DGGITQSPKYLFRKEGQNVTLSCEQNLNHDAMYWYRQDPGQGLRLIYYSQIVNDFQKGDIAEGYSVSREKKESFPLTVTSAQKNPTAFYLCASSILVGQGNTEAFFGQGTRLTVV.

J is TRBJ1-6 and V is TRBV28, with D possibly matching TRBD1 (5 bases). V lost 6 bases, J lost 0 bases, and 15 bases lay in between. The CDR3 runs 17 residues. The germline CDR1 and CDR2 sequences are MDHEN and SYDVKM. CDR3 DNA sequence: TGTGCCAGCAGCACCGCCGGGGGATTCTCCTATAATTCACCCCTCCACTTT. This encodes CASSTAGGFSYNSPLHF.

The CDR3 is CASSHRTGEFQETQYF. The CDR3 nucleotides are TGTGCCAGCAGCCATCGGACAGGGGAGTTCCAAGAGACCCAGTACTTC. The chain couples TRBV9 to TRBJ2-5, with 9 bases matching TRBD1. Germline loops: CDR1 SGDLS, CDR2 YYNGEE. There are 16 residues in the CDR3. V gave up 4 bases and J gave up 1 base; unmatched junction bases: 8.

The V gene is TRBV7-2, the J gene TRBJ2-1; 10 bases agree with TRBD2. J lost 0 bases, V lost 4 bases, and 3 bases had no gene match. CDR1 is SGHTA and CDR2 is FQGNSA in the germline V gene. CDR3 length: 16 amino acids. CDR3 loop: CASSSSGSPSYNEQFF. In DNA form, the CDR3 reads TGTGCCAGCAGCTCTAGCGGGAGCCCCTCCTACAATGAGCAGTTCTTC.

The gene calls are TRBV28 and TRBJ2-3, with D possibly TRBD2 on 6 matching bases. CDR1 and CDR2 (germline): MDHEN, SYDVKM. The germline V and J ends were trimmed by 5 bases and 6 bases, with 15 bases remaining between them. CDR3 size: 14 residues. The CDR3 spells CASSLFSGVDTQYF. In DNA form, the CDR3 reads TGTGCCAGCAGTCTCTTTTCGGGGGTTGATACGCAGTATTTT. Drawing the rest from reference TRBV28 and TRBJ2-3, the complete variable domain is DVKVTQSSRYLVKRTGEKVFLECVQDMDHENMFWYRQDPGLGLRLIYFSYDVKMKEKGDIPEGYSVSREKKERFSLILESASTNQTSMYLCASSLFSGVDTQYFGPGTRLTVL.

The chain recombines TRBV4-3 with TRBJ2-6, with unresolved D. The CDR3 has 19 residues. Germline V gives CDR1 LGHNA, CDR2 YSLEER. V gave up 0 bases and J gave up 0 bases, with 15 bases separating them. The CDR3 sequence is CASSQDSIQISSGANVLTF. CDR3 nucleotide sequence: TGCGCCAGCAGCCAAGATAGCATTCAGATTTCCTCTGGGGCCAACGTCCTGACTTTC.

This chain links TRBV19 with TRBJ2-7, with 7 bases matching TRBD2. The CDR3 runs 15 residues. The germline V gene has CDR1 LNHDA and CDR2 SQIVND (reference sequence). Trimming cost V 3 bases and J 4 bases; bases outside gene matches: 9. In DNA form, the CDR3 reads TGTGCCAGTAGTATTGGGGGAGGGTTTTCTTACGAGCAGTACTTC. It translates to CASSIGGGFSYEQYF.

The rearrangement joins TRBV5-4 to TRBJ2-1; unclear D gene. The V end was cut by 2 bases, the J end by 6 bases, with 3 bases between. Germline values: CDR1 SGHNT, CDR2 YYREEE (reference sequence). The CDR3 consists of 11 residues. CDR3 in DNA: TGTGCCAGCAGCTTTGTCAATGAGCAGTTCTTC. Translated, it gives CASSFVNEQFF.

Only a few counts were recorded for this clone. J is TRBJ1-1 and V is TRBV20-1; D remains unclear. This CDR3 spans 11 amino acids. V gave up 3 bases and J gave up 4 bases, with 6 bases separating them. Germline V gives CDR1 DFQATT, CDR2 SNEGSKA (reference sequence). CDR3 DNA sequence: TGCAGTGCTAGCTCAGGCACTGAAGCTTTCTTT. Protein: CSASSGTEAFF.

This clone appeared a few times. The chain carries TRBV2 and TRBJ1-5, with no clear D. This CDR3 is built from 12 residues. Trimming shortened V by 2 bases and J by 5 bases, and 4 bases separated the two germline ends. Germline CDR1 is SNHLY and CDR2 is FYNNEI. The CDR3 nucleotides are TGTGCCAGCAGTGAACTTTATCAGCCCCAGCATTTT. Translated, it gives CASSELYQPQHF.

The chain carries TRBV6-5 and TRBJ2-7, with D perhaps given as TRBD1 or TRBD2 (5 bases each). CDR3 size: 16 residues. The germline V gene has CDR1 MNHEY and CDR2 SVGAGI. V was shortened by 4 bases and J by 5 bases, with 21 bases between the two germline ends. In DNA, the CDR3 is TGTGCCAGCAGTTCCAACTCCGGGACGGGCAGGCACGAGCAGTACTTC. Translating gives CASSSNSGTGRHEQYF.